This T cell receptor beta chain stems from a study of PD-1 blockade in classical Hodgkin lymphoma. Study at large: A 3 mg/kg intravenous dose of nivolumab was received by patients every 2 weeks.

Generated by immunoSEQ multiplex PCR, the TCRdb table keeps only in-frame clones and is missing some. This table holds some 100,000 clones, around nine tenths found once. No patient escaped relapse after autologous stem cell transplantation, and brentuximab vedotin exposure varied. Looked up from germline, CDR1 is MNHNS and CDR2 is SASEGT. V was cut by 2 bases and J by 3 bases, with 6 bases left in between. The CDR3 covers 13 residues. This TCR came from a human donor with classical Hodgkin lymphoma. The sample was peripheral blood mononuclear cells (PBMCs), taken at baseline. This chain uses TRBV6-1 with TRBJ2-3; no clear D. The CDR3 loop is CASSETITDTQYF. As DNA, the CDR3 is TGTGCCAGCAGTGAAACCATTACAGATACGCAGTATTTT.